These 26 T cell receptor beta chains originate from one sample sequenced in a study of T cells after somatic rescue of genetic block. Profiling relied on immunoSEQ multiplex PCR, and the TCRdb table lists in-frame clones only, not all of them. The sample shows some 15,000 clones, about three quarters of them seen only once. The sequenced sample was peripheral blood mononuclear cells (PBMCs). All receptors derive from a boy aged 5-17 years.

The genes are TRBV6-1 and TRBJ2-3, with D unresolved. The length of the CDR3 is 12 residues. Between the trimmed V and J ends, which lost 4 bases and 3 bases, there was a span of 5 bases. The germline gives CDR1 MNHNS, CDR2 SASEGT. In DNA, the CDR3 is TGTGCCAGCAGTGCGTCAACAGATACGCAGTATTTT. It encodes CASSASTDTQYF.

This clone occurred a few times. This chain connects TRBV9 to TRBJ2-3; 15 bases are shared with TRBD2. The CDR3 totals 16 residues. Germline lookup yields CDR1 SGDLS and CDR2 YYNGEE. J was trimmed by 6 bases and V by 4 bases; bases with no gene match: 6. This CDR3 reads CASSPRTSGGVDTQYF. CDR3 DNA sequence: TGTGCCAGCAGCCCTCGGACTAGCGGGGGGGTGGATACGCAGTATTTT.

CDR3 protein: CASSLYRFYNSPLHF. CDR3 in DNA: TGTGCCAGCAGTTTATATCGGTTCTATAATTCACCCCTCCACTTT. V usage is TRBV28 and J usage is TRBJ1-6; D not resolved. The CDR3 totals 15 residues. The ends were cut back, 1 base at V and 3 bases at J, with 7 bases in the middle. Germline CDR1 is MDHEN and CDR2 is SYDVKM. Together with reference TRBV28 and TRBJ1-6, the CDR3 gives the full variable domain: DVKVTQSSRYLVKRTGEKVFLECVQDMDHENMFWYRQDPGLGLRLIYFSYDVKMKEKGDIPEGYSVSREKKERFSLILESASTNQTSMYLCASSLYRFYNSPLHFGNGTRLTVT.

V gene TRBV7-3 combines with J gene TRBJ2-3, with D tentatively TRBD2 (5 bases). The germline V and J ends were trimmed by 2 bases and 6 bases, with 6 bases remaining between them. The length of the CDR3 is 12 residues. The germline CDR1 and CDR2 sequences are SGHTA and FQGTGA. CDR3 in amino acids: CASSLGLDTQYF. The CDR3 region has the DNA TGTGCCAGCAGCTTAGGACTGGATACGCAGTATTTT.

This chain joins TRBV6-1 and TRBJ2-3; D might be TRBD1 or TRBD2, each matching 5 bases. The V and J ends lost 1 base and 0 bases respectively, with 17 bases between them. This CDR3 has 18 residues. Germline CDR1 is MNHNS and CDR2 is SASEGT. CDR3 sequence reads: CASSEGLRWGSSTDTQYF. CDR3 sequence (DNA): TGTGCCAGCAGTGAAGGCCTTCGGTGGGGGTCTAGCACAGATACGCAGTATTTT.

The chain has TRBV5-1 and TRBJ2-1, with 8 positions matching TRBD2. CDR1 is SGHRS, CDR2 YFSETQ, per germline. Trimming took 0 bases from V and 0 from J; bases not matched to a gene: 2. There are 16 residues in the CDR3. Here the CDR3 DNA reads TGCGCCAGCAGCTTGGACGGGGGGGCCTCCTACAATGAGCAGTTCTTC. This sequence encodes CASSLDGGASYNEQFF.

The V gene is TRBV6-6, the J gene TRBJ2-2; D is perhaps TRBD1 (6 bases). The germline V gene encodes CDR1 MNHNY and CDR2 SVGAGI (reference sequence). V lost 5 bases, J lost 2 bases, and 9 bases lay in between. The CDR3 spans 14 residues. The DNA of the CDR3 is TGTGCCAGCAGTAGGACAGCTAACACCGGGGAGCTGTTTTTT. Translation gives CASSRTANTGELFF.

This clone is a singleton in its sample. The chain couples TRBV29-1 to TRBJ2-7, with TRBD1 matching over 8 bases. Germline V CDR1 and CDR2: SQVTM, ANQGSEA. V shed 4 bases, J shed 2 bases, and the junction held 7 bases outside the gene matches. The CDR3 totals 14 residues. In DNA form, the CDR3 reads TGCAGCGTTGTCACCGGGACAGGTCCCTACGAGCAGTACTTC. Translating it yields CSVVTGTGPYEQYF.

In this sample, this clone turned up a few times. The V gene is TRBV28, the J gene TRBJ1-2, with D possibly matching TRBD1 (5 bases). This CDR3 is 12 amino acids long. The V gene lost 2 bases and the J gene lost 6 bases, with 7 bases spanning the gap. Germline V gene sequence: CDR1 MDHEN, CDR2 SYDVKM. The DNA for the CDR3 is TGTGCCAGCAGTTTACAGGGTAATGGCTACACCTTC. As protein: CASSLQGNGYTF.

This clone was seen once. DNA for the CDR3: TGTGCCAGCAGCTTTGGACCCGGCGGCCACGAGCAGTACTTC. Translation gives CASSFGPGGHEQYF. This rearrangement joins TRBV11-2 to TRBJ2-7, with D hard to call. Trimming pared 3 bases from V and 5 bases from J, leaving 14 bases between. The CDR3 length is 14 residues. CDR1 is SGHAT and CDR2 is FQNNGV in the germline V gene. The full variable domain, in which reference TRBV11-2 and TRBJ2-7 provide the parts outside the CDR3, is EAGVAQSPRYKIIEKRQSVAFWCNPISGHATLYWYQQILGQGPKLLIQFQNNGVVDDSQLPKDRFSAERLKGVDSTLKIQPAKLEDSAVYLCASSFGPGGHEQYFGPGTRLTVT.

The rearrangement uses TRBV28 and TRBJ2-7; D is undetermined. Trimming cost V 3 bases and J 6 bases, with 9 bases left between them. The CDR3 runs 12 residues. The germline V gene has CDR1 MDHEN and CDR2 SYDVKM. Here the CDR3 DNA reads TGTGCCAGCAGTTTGGCGGCCCTCGAGCAGTACTTC. Its protein product is CASSLAALEQYF.

The chain combines TRBV6-6 with TRBJ1-2; TRBD1 might be the D (5 bases). Germline V CDR1 and CDR2: MNHNY, SVGAGI (reference sequence). CDR3 length: 14 residues. Trimming left V 0 bases short and J 7 bases short, with 12 bases between. This CDR3 is CASSYSRQRGGYTF. CDR3 DNA: TGTGCCAGCAGTTACTCACGACAGCGGGGTGGCTACACCTTC.

J is TRBJ2-2 and V is TRBV18; unclear D gene. Per germline, CDR1 KGHSH and CDR2 LQKENI. CDR3 length: 11 residues. V was cut by 2 bases and J by 9 bases, with 4 bases left in between. DNA for the CDR3: TGTGCCAGCTCACCATGGCGGGAGCTGTTTTTT. Amino acids: CASSPWRELFF.

V and J are TRBV11-2 and TRBJ2-7, with TRBD1 matching over 7 bases. Losses at the gene ends were 5 bases for V and 2 bases for J; bases not matched to a gene: 6. The CDR3 sequence is 14 residues long. Germline V gives CDR1 SGHAT, CDR2 FQNNGV. CDR3 in DNA: TGTGCCAGCAGCCGAGGGACAGTACCCTACGAGCAGTACTTC. Translation: CASSRGTVPYEQYF.

This chain connects TRBV27 to TRBJ2-7, with D possibly being TRBD1 or TRBD2 (5 bases each). This CDR3 region has 14 residues. The germline V gene has CDR1 MNHEY and CDR2 SMNVEV (reference sequence). V lost 6 bases, J lost 8 bases, and 20 bases lay in between. CDR3 protein: CASRSGTGPWKQYF. The CDR3 DNA sequence: TGTGCCAGCAGATCCGGGACGGGACCCTGGAAGCAGTACTTC.

This clone was seen just once. J is TRBJ2-2 and V is TRBV7-9; no firm D call. This CDR3 region has 12 residues. Germline V gene lookup returns CDR1 SEHNR and CDR2 FQNEAQ (reference sequence). V lost 1 base to trimming and J lost 8 bases, with 5 bases between them. The CDR3 loop reads CASSLVRGELFF. The CDR3 nucleotides read TGTGCCAGCAGCTTAGTTAGGGGGGAGCTGTTTTTT.

The chain combines TRBV25-1 with TRBJ2-7, with 10 bases matching TRBD2. V was clipped by 1 base and J by 2 bases; unmatched bases: 5. This CDR3 has 16 residues. Per germline, CDR1 MGHDK and CDR2 SYGVNS. CDR3 region: CASSEWGAGGTYEQYF. The CDR3 bases are TGTGCCAGCAGTGAATGGGGAGCGGGAGGGACCTACGAGCAGTACTTC.

This clone was observed a few times. The rearrangement links TRBV2 to TRBJ1-2; D might be TRBD1 (5 bases). Germline assignment: CDR1 SNHLY and CDR2 FYNNEI. CDR3 size: 13 residues. Trimming left V 6 bases short and J 6 bases short, with 14 bases between. The CDR3 bases are TGTGCCAGCAGCTCGACAGCCGATCATGGCTACACCTTC. Its protein is CASSSTADHGYTF.

The V call is TRBV10-1, the J call TRBJ2-3; 7 bases fit TRBD1. The germline CDR1 and CDR2 sequences are WNHNN and SYGVQD (reference sequence). The CDR3 runs 16 residues. Trimming took 0 bases from V and 0 from J; bases not matched to a gene: 3. CDR3 in DNA: TGCGCCAGCAGTGAGTCTAAGACAGGGAGCACAGATACGCAGTATTTT. Translated, it gives CASSESKTGSTDTQYF.

With respect to this clone: The identical CDR3 is also encoded by other nucleotide sequences in the sample. The genes are TRBV5-1 and TRBJ2-7, with D possibly TRBD2 on 6 matching bases. This CDR3 spans 19 amino acids. V gave up 4 bases and J gave up 1 base, with 27 bases separating them. Looked up from germline, CDR1 is SGHRS and CDR2 is YFSETQ. The CDR3 DNA sequence: TGCGCCAGCAGCCCGCGGGGACCCACCGCAGGGCCTAGTTCCTACGAGCAGTACTTC. It specifies CASSPRGPTAGPSSYEQYF.

The V call is TRBV19, the J call TRBJ1-1, with a weak D call TRBD1 (5 bases). The CDR3 loop spans 15 amino acids. Trimming cost V 1 base and J 3 bases, with 12 bases left between them. Per the germline V gene, CDR1 is LNHDA and CDR2 is SQIVND (reference sequence). The CDR3 sequence is CASSIGRGRDTEAFF. The CDR3 region has the DNA TGTGCCAGTAGTATAGGGAGGGGTCGGGACACTGAAGCTTTCTTT.

In its sample, this clone was seen a few times. The chain carries TRBV28 and TRBJ1-2, with 8 bases lining up with TRBD1. This CDR3 region has 14 residues. CDR1 is MDHEN and CDR2 is SYDVKM in the germline V gene. Germline trimming cut 5 bases from V and 5 bases from J; bases unmatched to any gene: 7. The CDR3 DNA reads TGTGCCAGCAGTCCCGGAAACAGGGGGTATGGCTACACCTTC. Translation gives CASSPGNRGYGYTF.

This clone was counted between two and nine times. The V call is TRBV7-9, the J call TRBJ2-1; tentative D call: TRBD1 (6 bases). This CDR3 is 18 amino acids long. With 5 bases removed from V and 1 base from J, the gap between germline ends came to 21 bases. Germline V gene data show CDR1 as SEHNR and CDR2 as FQNEAQ (reference sequence). The CDR3 coding sequence is TGTGCCAGCAGCCATTTGGGGAACCGACAGGATTCCTACAATGAGCAGTTCTTC. Amino acid sequence: CASSHLGNRQDSYNEQFF. The whole variable domain, filled in from reference TRBV7-9 and TRBJ2-1, reads DTGVSQNPRHKITKRGQNVTFRCDPISEHNRLYWYRQTLGQGPEFLTYFQNEAQLEKSRLLSDRFSAERPKGSFSTLEIQRTEQGDSAMYLCASSHLGNRQDSYNEQFFGPGTRLTVL.

This clone has only a few counts. The V gene is TRBV2, the J gene TRBJ1-1; no reliable D call. Trimming removed 4 bases at V and 6 bases at J, with 15 bases between. Germline V CDR1 and CDR2: SNHLY, FYNNEI. The CDR3 runs 14 residues. The CDR3 region is CASSGHERSPEAFF. DNA of the CDR3: TGTGCCAGCAGTGGTCACGAGCGGAGCCCTGAAGCTTTCTTT.

V is TRBV19 and J is TRBJ1-1, with 8 bases identical to TRBD1. Germline V gives CDR1 LNHDA, CDR2 SQIVND (reference sequence). The CDR3 has 15 amino acids. The trim removed 5 bases at V and 5 bases at J, leaving 10 bases unmatched. The CDR3: CASSLQTGAGTEAFF. CDR3 sequence (DNA): TGTGCCAGTAGTCTTCAGACAGGGGCAGGGACTGAAGCTTTCTTT.

The chain couples TRBV30 to TRBJ1-3, with D possibly TRBD1 on 6 matching bases. V was pared by 0 bases and J by 1 base, with 16 bases between. This CDR3 has 17 amino acids. The germline CDR1 and CDR2 sequences are GTSNPN and SVGIG (reference sequence). CDR3 amino acids: CAWSVLNRALSGNTIYF. DNA of the CDR3: TGTGCCTGGAGTGTACTGAACAGGGCTTTGTCTGGAAACACCATATATTTT.